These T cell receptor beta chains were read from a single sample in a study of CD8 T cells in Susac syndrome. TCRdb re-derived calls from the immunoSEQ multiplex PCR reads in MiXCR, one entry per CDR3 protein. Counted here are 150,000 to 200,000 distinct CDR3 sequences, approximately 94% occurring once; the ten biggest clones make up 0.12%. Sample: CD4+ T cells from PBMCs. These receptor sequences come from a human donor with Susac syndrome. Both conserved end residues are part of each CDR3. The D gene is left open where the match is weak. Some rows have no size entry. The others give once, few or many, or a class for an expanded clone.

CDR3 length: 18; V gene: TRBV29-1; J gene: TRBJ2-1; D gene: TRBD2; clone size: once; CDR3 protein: CSVEGRTSGGFLYNEQFF; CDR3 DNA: TGCAGCGTTGAAGGTCGAACTAGCGGGGGGTTTCTATACAATGAGCAGTTCTTC
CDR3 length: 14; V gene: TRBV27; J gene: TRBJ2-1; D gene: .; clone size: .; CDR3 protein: CASSLSMVTGSQFF; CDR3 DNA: TGTGCCAGCAGTTTATCGATGGTAACAGGTTCGCAGTTCTTC
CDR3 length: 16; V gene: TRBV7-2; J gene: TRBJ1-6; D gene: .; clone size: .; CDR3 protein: CASRRSGTLDNSPLHF; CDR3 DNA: TGTGCCAGCAGAAGATCCGGGACACTTGATAATTCACCCCTCCACTTT
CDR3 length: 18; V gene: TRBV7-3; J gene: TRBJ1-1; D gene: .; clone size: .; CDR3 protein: CASSLSAAGGGEESEAFF; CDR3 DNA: TGTGCCAGCAGCTTAAGCGCAGCCGGGGGGGGCGAGGAATCTGAAGCTTTCTTT
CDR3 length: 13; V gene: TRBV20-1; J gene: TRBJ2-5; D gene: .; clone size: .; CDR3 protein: CSAGTFHPETQYF; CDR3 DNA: TGCAGTGCTGGGACGTTTCACCCAGAGACCCAGTACTTC
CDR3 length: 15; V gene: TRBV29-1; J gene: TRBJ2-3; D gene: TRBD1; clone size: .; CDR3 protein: CSVEGTGGSTDTQYF; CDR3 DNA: TGCAGCGTTGAAGGGACAGGGGGTAGCACAGATACGCAGTATTTT
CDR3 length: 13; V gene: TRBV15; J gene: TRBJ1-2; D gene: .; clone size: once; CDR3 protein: CATSRDRGYGYTF; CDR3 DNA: TGTGCCACCAGCAGAGATCGAGGCTATGGCTACACCTTC
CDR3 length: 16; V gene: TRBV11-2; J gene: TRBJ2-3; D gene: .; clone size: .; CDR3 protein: CASSPRTHSSTDTQYF; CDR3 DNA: TGTGCCAGCAGCCCCCGGACTCATTCAAGCACAGATACGCAGTATTTT
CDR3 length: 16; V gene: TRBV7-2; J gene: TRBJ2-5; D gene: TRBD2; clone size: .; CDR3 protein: CASSLHSGGTQETQYF; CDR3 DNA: TGTGCCAGCAGCTTACACAGCGGGGGCACACAAGAGACCCAGTACTTC
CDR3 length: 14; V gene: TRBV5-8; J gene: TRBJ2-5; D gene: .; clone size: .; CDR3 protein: CASSLRAGRETQYF; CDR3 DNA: TGTGCCAGCAGCTTGCGGGCAGGGAGGGAGACCCAGTACTTC
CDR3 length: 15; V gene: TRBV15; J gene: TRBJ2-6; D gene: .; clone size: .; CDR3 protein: CATSTWSSGANVLTF; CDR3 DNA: TGTGCCACCAGCACCTGGAGCTCTGGGGCCAACGTCCTGACTTTC
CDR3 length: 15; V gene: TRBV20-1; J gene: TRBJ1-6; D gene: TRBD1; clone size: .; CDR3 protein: CSARAGGRTYSPLHF; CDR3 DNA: TGCAGTGCTAGAGCAGGGGGCCGAACGTATTCACCCCTCCACTTT
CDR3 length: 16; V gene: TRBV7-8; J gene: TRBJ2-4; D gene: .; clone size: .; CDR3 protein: CASSLQGPPAKNIQYF; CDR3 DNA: TGTGCCAGCAGTCTCCAGGGGCCGCCAGCCAAAAACATTCAGTACTTC
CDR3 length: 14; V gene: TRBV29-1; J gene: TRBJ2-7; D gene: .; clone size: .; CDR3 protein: CSVEESTLQHEQYF; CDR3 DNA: TGCAGCGTTGAAGAATCTACCTTGCAACACGAGCAGTACTTC
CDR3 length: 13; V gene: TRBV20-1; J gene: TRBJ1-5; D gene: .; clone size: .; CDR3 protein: CSATGGRNQPQHF; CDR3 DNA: TGCAGTGCTACCGGGGGTCGCAATCAGCCCCAGCATTTT
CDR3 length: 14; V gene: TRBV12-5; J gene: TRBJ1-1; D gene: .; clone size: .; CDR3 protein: CASHPVGENTEAFF; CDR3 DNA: TGTGCTAGTCACCCTGTCGGGGAAAACACTGAAGCTTTCTTT
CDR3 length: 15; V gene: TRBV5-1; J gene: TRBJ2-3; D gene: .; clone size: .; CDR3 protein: CASSLSQLGTDTQYF; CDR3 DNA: TGCGCCAGCAGCTTGAGTCAGTTGGGCACAGATACGCAGTATTTT